These 2 T cell receptor beta chains were all obtained from the same sample, sequenced in a study of blood T cells in healthy people across ages. With a J-beta primer mix and a sample-barcoded 5' primer, a second PCR ran about 7 to 11 cycles. TCRdb re-called the 5' RACE reads with MiXCR, one entry per CDR3 protein. The sample lists more than 600,000 distinct CDR3 sequences, 20% to 25% seen once, with 9.4% in the top ten. This sample was also put to use in a study of T cells of mothers and their children.

Specimen: blood. All receptors come from a boy aged 5-17 years in good health.

This clonotype was seen repeatedly, ten times or more. This chain connects TRBV29-1 to TRBJ1-2; D ambiguous. Trimming cost V 1 base and J 4 bases, with 7 bases left between them. The CDR3 loop spans 12 amino acids. The germline CDR1 and CDR2 sequences are SQVTM and ANQGSEA. This chain's CDR3 is CSVEGQIYGYTF. CDR3 DNA sequence: TGCAGCGTTGAAGGGCAGATCTATGGCTACACCTTC. The full variable domain, with the rest looked up from reference TRBV29-1 and TRBJ1-2, is SAVISQKPSRDICQRGTSLTIQCQVDSQVTMMFWYRQQPGQSLTLIATANQGSEATYESGFVIDKFPISRPNLTFSTLTVSNMSPEDSSIYLCSVEGQIYGYTFGSGTRLTVV.

There are a few counts of this clonotype. This chain's CDR3 is CASSLKRVHEQFF. The CDR3, as DNA: TGTGCCAGCAGCTTAAAGCGCGTCCATGAGCAGTTCTTC. This chain connects TRBV28 to TRBJ2-1; D ambiguous. CDR3 length: 13 residues. Germline CDR1 is MDHEN and CDR2 is SYDVKM. The V end was cut by 6 bases, the J end by 8 bases, with 14 bases between.